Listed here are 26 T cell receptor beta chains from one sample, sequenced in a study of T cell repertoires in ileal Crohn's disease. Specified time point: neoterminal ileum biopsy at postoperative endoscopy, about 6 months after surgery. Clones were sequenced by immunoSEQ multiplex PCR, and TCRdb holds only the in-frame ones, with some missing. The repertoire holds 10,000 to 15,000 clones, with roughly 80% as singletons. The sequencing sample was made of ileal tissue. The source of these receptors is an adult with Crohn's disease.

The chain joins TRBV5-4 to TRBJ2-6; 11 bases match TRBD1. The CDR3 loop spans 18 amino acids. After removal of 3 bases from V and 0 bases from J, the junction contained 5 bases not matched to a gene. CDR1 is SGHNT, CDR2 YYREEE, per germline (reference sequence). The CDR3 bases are TGTGCCAGCAGCTCCCGGGACAGGGGGTCCTCTGGGGCCAACGTCCTGACTTTC. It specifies CASSSRDRGSSGANVLTF.

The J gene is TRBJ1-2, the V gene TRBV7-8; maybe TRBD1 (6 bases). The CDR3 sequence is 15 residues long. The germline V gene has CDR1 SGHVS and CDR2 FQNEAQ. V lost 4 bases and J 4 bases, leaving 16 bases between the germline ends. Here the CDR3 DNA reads TGTGCCAGCAGCTCATCTACAGGGCCCTCCTATGGCTACACCTTC. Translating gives CASSSSTGPSYGYTF.

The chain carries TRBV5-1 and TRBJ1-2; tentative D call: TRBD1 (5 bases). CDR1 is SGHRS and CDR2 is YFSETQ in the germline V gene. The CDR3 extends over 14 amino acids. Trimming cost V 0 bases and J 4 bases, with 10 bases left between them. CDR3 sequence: CASSLEGSTYGYTF. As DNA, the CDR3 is TGCGCCAGCAGCTTGGAGGGGTCAACCTATGGCTACACCTTC.

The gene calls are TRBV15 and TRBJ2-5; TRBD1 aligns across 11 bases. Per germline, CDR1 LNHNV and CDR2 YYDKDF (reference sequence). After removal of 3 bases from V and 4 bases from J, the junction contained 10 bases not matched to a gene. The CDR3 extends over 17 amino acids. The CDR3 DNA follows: TGTGCCACCAGCAGGGGTCTCGGACAGGGGGCGGGAGAGACCCAGTACTTC. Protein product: CATSRGLGQGAGETQYF.

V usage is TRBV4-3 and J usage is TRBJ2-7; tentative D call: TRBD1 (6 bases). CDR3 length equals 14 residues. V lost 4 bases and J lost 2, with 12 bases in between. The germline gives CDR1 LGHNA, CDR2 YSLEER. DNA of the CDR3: TGCGCCAGCAGCCCCGGGAACAGGGCCTACGAGCAGTACTTC. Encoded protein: CASSPGNRAYEQYF.

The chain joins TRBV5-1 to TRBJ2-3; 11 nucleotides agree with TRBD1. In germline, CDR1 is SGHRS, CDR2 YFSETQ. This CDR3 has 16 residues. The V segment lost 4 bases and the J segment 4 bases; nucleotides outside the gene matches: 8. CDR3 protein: CASSPERTGGADTQYF. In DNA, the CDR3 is TGCGCCAGCAGCCCCGAGAGGACAGGGGGCGCAGATACGCAGTATTTT.

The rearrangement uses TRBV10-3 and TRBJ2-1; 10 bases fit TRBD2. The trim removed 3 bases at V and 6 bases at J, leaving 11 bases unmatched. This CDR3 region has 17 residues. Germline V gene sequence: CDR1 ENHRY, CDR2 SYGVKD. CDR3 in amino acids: CAISEGLAGAGGNEQFF. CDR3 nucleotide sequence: TGTGCCATCAGTGAAGGGCTAGCGGGGGCAGGAGGCAATGAGCAGTTCTTC.

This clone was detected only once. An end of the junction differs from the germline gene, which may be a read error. The CDR3 DNA reads as TGTGCCAGCAGTTTAGGACAGGGGAAGGACTATGGCTACACCTTC. Protein: CASSLGQGKDYGYTF. The chain carries TRBV7-9 and TRBJ1-2; 9 nucleotides line up with TRBD1. This CDR3 has 15 residues. CDR1 is SEHNR, CDR2 FQNEAQ, per germline (reference sequence).

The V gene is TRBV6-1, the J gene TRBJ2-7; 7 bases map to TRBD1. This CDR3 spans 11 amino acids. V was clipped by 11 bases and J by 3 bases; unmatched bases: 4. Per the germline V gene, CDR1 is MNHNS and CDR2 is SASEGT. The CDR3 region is CALGQVYEQYF. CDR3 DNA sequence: TGTGCCCTCGGACAGGTCTACGAGCAGTACTTC.

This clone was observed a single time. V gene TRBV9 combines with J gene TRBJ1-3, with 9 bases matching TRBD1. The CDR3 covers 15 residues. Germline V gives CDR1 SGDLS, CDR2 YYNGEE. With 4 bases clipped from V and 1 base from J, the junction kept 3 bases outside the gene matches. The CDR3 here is CASSRTGESGNTIYF. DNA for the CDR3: TGTGCCAGCAGCCGGACAGGGGAGTCTGGAAACACCATATATTTT.

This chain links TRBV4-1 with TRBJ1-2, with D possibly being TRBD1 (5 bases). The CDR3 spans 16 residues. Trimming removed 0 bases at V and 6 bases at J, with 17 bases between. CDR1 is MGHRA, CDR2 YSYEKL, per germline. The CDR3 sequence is CASSQDSGVIGDGYTF. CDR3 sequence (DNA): TGCGCCAGCAGCCAAGATTCGGGGGTTATAGGGGATGGCTACACCTTC.

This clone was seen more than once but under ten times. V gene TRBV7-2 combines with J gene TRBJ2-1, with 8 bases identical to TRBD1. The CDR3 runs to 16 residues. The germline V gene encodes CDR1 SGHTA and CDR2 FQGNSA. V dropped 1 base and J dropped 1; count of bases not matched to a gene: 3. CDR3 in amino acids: CASSLETGVSYNEQFF. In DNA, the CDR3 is TGTGCCAGCAGCTTAGAGACAGGGGTTTCCTACAATGAGCAGTTCTTC.

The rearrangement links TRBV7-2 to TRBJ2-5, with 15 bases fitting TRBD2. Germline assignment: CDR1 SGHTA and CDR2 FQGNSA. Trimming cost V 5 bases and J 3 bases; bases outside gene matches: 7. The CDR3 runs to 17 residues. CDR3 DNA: TGTGCCAGCAGCCCCCCGGGACTAGCGGGAGGAGAAGAGACCCAGTACTTC. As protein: CASSPPGLAGGEETQYF.

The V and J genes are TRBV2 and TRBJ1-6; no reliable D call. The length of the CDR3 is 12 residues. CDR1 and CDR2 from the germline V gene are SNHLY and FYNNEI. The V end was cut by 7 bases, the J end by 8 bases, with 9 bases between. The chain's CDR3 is CASKSGDSPLHF. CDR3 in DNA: TGTGCCAGCAAGAGCGGAGATTCACCCCTCCACTTT. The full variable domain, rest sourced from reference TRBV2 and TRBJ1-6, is EPEVTQTPSHQVTQMGQEVILRCVPISNHLYFYWYRQILGQKVEFLVSFYNNEISEKSEIFDDQFSVERPDGSNFTLKIRSTKLEDSAMYFCASKSGDSPLHFGNGTRLTVT.

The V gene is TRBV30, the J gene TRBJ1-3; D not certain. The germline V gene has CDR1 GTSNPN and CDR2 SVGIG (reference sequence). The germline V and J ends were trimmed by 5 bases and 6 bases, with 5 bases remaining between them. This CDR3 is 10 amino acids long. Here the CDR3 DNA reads TGTGCCTGGGGACTAAACACCATATATTTT. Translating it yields CAWGLNTIYF.

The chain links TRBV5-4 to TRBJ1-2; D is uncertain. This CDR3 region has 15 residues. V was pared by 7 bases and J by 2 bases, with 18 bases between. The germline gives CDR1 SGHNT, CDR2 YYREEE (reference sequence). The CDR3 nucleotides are TGTGCCAGCTATGACCCGACGGGAGTAAACTATGGCTACACCTTC. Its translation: CASYDPTGVNYGYTF.

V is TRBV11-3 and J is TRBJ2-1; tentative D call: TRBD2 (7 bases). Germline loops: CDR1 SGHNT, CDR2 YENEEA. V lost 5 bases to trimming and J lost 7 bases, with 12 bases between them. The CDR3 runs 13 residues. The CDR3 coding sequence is TGTGCCAGCAGCCCCGGGGGGCCGAATGAGCAGTTCTTC. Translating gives CASSPGGPNEQFF.

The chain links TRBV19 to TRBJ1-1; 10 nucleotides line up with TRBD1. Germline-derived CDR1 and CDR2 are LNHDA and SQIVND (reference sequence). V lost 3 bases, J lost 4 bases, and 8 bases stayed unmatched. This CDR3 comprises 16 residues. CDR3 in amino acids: CASSIDGTGAGTEAFF. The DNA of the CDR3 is TGTGCCAGTAGTATTGACGGGACAGGGGCGGGCACTGAAGCTTTCTTT.

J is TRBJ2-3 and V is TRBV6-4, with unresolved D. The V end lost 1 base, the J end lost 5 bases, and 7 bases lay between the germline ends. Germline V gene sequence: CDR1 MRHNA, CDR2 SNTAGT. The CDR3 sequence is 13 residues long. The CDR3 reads CASSDYPRDTQYF. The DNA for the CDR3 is TGTGCCAGCAGTGACTACCCGAGAGATACGCAGTATTTT.

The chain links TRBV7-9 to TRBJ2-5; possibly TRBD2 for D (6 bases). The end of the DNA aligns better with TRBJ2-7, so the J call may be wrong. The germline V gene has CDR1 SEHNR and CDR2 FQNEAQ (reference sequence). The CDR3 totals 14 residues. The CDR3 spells CASSSVGGIDEQYF. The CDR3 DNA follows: TGTGCCAGCAGCTCCGTCGGAGGGATTGACGAGCAGTACTTC.

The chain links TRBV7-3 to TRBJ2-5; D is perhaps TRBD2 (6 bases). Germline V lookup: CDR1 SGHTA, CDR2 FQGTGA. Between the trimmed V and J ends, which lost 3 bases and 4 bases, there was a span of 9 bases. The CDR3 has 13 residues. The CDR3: CASSFNGGETQYF. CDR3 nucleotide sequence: TGTGCCAGCAGCTTTAACGGGGGAGAGACCCAGTACTTC.

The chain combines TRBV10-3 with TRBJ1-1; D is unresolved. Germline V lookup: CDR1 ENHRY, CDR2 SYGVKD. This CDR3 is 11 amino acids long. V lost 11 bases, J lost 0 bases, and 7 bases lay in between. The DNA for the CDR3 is TGTGCCTCCGTTGTGAACACTGAAGCTTTCTTT. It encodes CASVVNTEAFF.

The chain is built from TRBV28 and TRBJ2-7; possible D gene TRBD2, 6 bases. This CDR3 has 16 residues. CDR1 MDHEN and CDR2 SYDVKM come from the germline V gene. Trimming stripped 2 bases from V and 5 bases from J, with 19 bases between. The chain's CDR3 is CASSLGGTGPMDEQYF. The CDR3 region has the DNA TGTGCCAGCAGTTTAGGCGGGACGGGGCCAATGGACGAGCAGTACTTC.

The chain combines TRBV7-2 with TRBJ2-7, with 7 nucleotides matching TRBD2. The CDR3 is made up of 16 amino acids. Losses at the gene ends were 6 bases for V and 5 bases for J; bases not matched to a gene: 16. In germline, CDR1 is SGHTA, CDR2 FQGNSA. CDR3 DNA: TGTGCCAGCAGACAAACTGGGGCGGGAGTCGCCAACGAGCAGTACTTC. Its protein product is CASRQTGAGVANEQYF.

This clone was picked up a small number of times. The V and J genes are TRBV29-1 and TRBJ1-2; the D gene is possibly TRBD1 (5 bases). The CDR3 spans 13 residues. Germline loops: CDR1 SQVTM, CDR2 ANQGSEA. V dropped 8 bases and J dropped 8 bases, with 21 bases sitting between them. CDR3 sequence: CSTAKGSSSGYTF. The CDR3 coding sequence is TGCAGCACTGCTAAGGGGTCTTCAAGCGGCTACACCTTC.

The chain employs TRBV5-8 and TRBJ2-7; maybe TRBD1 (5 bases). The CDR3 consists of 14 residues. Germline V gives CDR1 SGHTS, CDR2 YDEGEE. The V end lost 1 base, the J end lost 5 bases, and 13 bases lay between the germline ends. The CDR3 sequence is CASSLIGAGHEQYF. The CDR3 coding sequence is TGTGCCAGCAGCTTGATTGGGGCAGGCCACGAGCAGTACTTC.